A selection of T cell receptor beta chains follows, all from one sample in a study of T cell repertoires in cytomegalovirus infection. Via MiXCR, TCRdb re-called the reads, giving one row per CDR3 protein. The data hold fewer than 950,000 distinct CDR3 sequences, with 30% to 35% observed a single time. These receptors' antigens are unknown. This specimen was cultured CD8+ T cells from PBMCs, taken from culture after CMV antigen stimulation. Receptors originate from a human donor in good health (CMV status not recorded). Some clones in this sample may be carry-over from other donors' samples. Each CDR3 is given with its conserved first and last residue. A D gene is named only where the DNA matches it firmly. Size is stated for part of the rows, as once, few or many counts, or as a class when the clone is expanded.

d_call: TRBD2; clone_size: .; v_call: TRBV15; j_call: TRBJ2-1; cdr3_nt: TGTGCCACCAGCAGAGATCCACTATGGACTAGCGGGGATTACAATGAGCAGTTCTTC; cdr3_aa: CATSRDPLWTSGDYNEQFF
d_call: .; clone_size: few; v_call: TRBV12-3/TRBV12-4; j_call: TRBJ2-3; cdr3_nt: TGTGCCAGCAGTTTCCCAGACTTGCGGGGGCGGTATTTT; cdr3_aa: CASSFPDLRGRYF
d_call: .; clone_size: few; v_call: TRBV12-3/TRBV12-4; j_call: TRBJ2-1; cdr3_nt: TGTGCCAGCATGGACACGGCATACAATGAGCAGTTCTTC; cdr3_aa: CASMDTAYNEQFF
d_call: .; clone_size: many; v_call: TRBV19; j_call: TRBJ1-5; cdr3_nt: TGTGCCAGTAGTATCGGCGGGCGGCCCCAGCATTTT; cdr3_aa: CASSIGGRPQHF
d_call: .; clone_size: few; v_call: TRBV5-4; j_call: TRBJ2-6; cdr3_nt: TGTGCCAGCAGCAATGTCCCTCAGGGCCCAGTTACTGGGGCCAACGTCCTGACTTTC; cdr3_aa: CASSNVPQGPVTGANVLTF
d_call: TRBD1; clone_size: .; v_call: TRBV3-1; j_call: TRBJ2-5; cdr3_nt: TGTGCCAGCAGCCAAACCGACAGGGGTGAAGAGACCCAGTACTTC; cdr3_aa: CASSQTDRGEETQYF
d_call: .; clone_size: .; v_call: TRBV27; j_call: TRBJ1-1; cdr3_nt: TGTGCCAGCAGCAGCGCCGGGCCCACCCTAGAAGCTTTCTTT; cdr3_aa: CASSSAGPTLEAFF
d_call: TRBD1; clone_size: many; v_call: TRBV7-2; j_call: TRBJ1-2; cdr3_nt: TGTGCCAGCAGCTTAGTGACAGGGGAGAACTATGGCTACACCTTC; cdr3_aa: CASSLVTGENYGYTF
d_call: .; clone_size: few; v_call: TRBV10-2; j_call: TRBJ2-1; cdr3_nt: TGCGCCAGCAGAGTTGACAGTAGGTCTGAGCAGTTCTTC; cdr3_aa: CASRVDSRSEQFF
d_call: .; clone_size: few; v_call: TRBV6-1; j_call: TRBJ1-3; cdr3_nt: TGTGCCAGCAGGATTTCTTGGGGTTCTGGAAACACCATATATTTT; cdr3_aa: CASRISWGSGNTIYF
d_call: .; clone_size: once; v_call: TRBV27; j_call: TRBJ1-6; cdr3_nt: TGTGCCAGCAGTTTATCTGCAGGGCCCAAGAAAGAATCACCCCTCCACTTT; cdr3_aa: CASSLSAGPKKESPLHF
d_call: .; clone_size: few; v_call: TRBV20-1; j_call: TRBJ2-5; cdr3_nt: TGCAGTGCTAGAGATGGACCATCGTGGCAAGAGACCCAGTACTTC; cdr3_aa: CSARDGPSWQETQYF
d_call: .; clone_size: few; v_call: TRBV20-1; j_call: TRBJ1-5; cdr3_nt: TGCAGTGCTAGAGGCCTTAAGGCGGAGGGCAATCAGCCCCAGCATTTT; cdr3_aa: CSARGLKAEGNQPQHF
d_call: .; clone_size: .; v_call: TRBV5-5; j_call: TRBJ1-1; cdr3_nt: TGTGCCAGCAGCTTGTTTCCCCCTGGGATGAACACTGAAGCTTTCTTT; cdr3_aa: CASSLFPPGMNTEAFF
d_call: .; clone_size: many; v_call: TRBV7-6; j_call: TRBJ2-3; cdr3_nt: TGTGCCAGCAGCTTAGCCGCTGGAGTAGATACGCAGTATTTT; cdr3_aa: CASSLAAGVDTQYF
d_call: .; clone_size: .; v_call: TRBV10-3; j_call: TRBJ2-1; cdr3_nt: TGTGCCATATTCGGGGACAATGAGCAGTTCTTC; cdr3_aa: CAIFGDNEQFF
d_call: .; clone_size: few; v_call: TRBV4-3; j_call: TRBJ1-2; cdr3_nt: TGCGCCAGCAGCCGAGAACGGACGGGTAACTATGGCTACACCTTC; cdr3_aa: CASSRERTGNYGYTF
d_call: .; clone_size: .; v_call: TRBV4-1; j_call: TRBJ1-1; cdr3_nt: TGCGCCAGCAGCCAAGAGGGTGGGGAAGGGAAAGCTTTCTTT; cdr3_aa: CASSQEGGEGKAFF
d_call: .; clone_size: few; v_call: TRBV7-9; j_call: TRBJ2-7; cdr3_nt: TGTGCCAGCCGGCCTGCCGGGGGTAACTACGAGCAGTACTTC; cdr3_aa: CASRPAGGNYEQYF
d_call: TRBD1; clone_size: few; v_call: TRBV7-6; j_call: TRBJ2-1; cdr3_nt: TGTGCCAGCAGCTTAGAGGCGTCCAGGGGGAATGAGCAGTTCTTC; cdr3_aa: CASSLEASRGNEQFF
d_call: TRBD2; clone_size: .; v_call: TRBV20-1; j_call: TRBJ2-3; cdr3_nt: TGCAGTGCTAGAAGGCGGGGGGCCCCCACAGATACGCAGTATTTT; cdr3_aa: CSARRRGAPTDTQYF
d_call: .; clone_size: many; v_call: TRBV19; j_call: TRBJ1-6; cdr3_nt: TGTGCCAGTAGTGCTCACCTCAGGGAAGTAGGGTCACCCCTCCACTTT; cdr3_aa: CASSAHLREVGSPLHF
d_call: TRBD1; clone_size: few; v_call: TRBV7-9; j_call: TRBJ1-2; cdr3_nt: TGTGCCAGCAGTCTAACTGGGACAGGGGTTGGCTATGGCTACACCTTC; cdr3_aa: CASSLTGTGVGYGYTF
d_call: .; clone_size: few; v_call: TRBV12-3/TRBV12-4; j_call: TRBJ1-2; cdr3_nt: TGTGCCAGCGGCGGATCCTATGGCTACACCTTC; cdr3_aa: CASGGSYGYTF
d_call: TRBD2; clone_size: few; v_call: TRBV27; j_call: TRBJ2-1; cdr3_nt: TGTGCCAGCAGTCCTGGGACTAGCGGGGTCGAGCAGTTCTTC; cdr3_aa: CASSPGTSGVEQFF
d_call: .; clone_size: .; v_call: TRBV4-1; j_call: TRBJ2-3; cdr3_nt: TGCGCCAGCAGCCCCCACTTTCGGGGTGACACAGATACGCAGTATTTT; cdr3_aa: CASSPHFRGDTDTQYF
d_call: TRBD2; clone_size: .; v_call: TRBV27; j_call: TRBJ2-3; cdr3_nt: TGTGCCAGCAGTTCGTACCTAGCGGGGCGCCGCACAGATACGCAGTATTTT; cdr3_aa: CASSSYLAGRRTDTQYF
d_call: TRBD2; clone_size: few; v_call: TRBV7-2; j_call: TRBJ2-2; cdr3_nt: TGTGCCAGCAGCTTAGCCCCGGGAGGGCGGGAGCTGTTTTTT; cdr3_aa: CASSLAPGGRELFF
d_call: .; clone_size: .; v_call: TRBV28; j_call: TRBJ2-1; cdr3_nt: TGTGCCAGCAGTTTATATCAGGGACATGAGCAGTTCTTC; cdr3_aa: CASSLYQGHEQFF
d_call: .; clone_size: .; v_call: TRBV7-4; j_call: TRBJ2-2; cdr3_nt: TGTGCCAGCAGCTCGGGACGGTCGAGGACCGGGGAGCTGTTTTTT; cdr3_aa: CASSSGRSRTGELFF
d_call: .; clone_size: many; v_call: TRBV24-1; j_call: TRBJ2-1; cdr3_nt: TGTGCCACCAGTGATAGTTCCCTGGGGGGCTCCTACAATGAGCAGTTCTTC; cdr3_aa: CATSDSSLGGSYNEQFF
d_call: .; clone_size: .; v_call: TRBV10-3; j_call: TRBJ1-4; cdr3_nt: TGTGCCATCAGTGGTGGGGAAAAACTGTTTTTT; cdr3_aa: CAISGGEKLFF
d_call: .; clone_size: .; v_call: TRBV27; j_call: TRBJ2-3; cdr3_nt: TGTGCCAGCAGTTCGGGGGCAGGAGATACGCAGTATTTT; cdr3_aa: CASSSGAGDTQYF
d_call: .; clone_size: .; v_call: TRBV6-6; j_call: TRBJ1-2; cdr3_nt: TGTGCCAGCAGTTACGATAGGGGGAACTATGGCTACACCTTC; cdr3_aa: CASSYDRGNYGYTF
d_call: .; clone_size: .; v_call: TRBV6-5; j_call: TRBJ2-5; cdr3_nt: TGTGCCAGCAGTTACCCAGGGACCCCCCAAGAGACCCAGTACTTC; cdr3_aa: CASSYPGTPQETQYF
d_call: .; clone_size: .; v_call: TRBV5-8; j_call: TRBJ2-7; cdr3_nt: TGTGCCAGCAGCTTGCCTGACAGCTCCTACGAGCAGTACTTC; cdr3_aa: CASSLPDSSYEQYF
d_call: .; clone_size: few; v_call: TRBV19; j_call: TRBJ1-5; cdr3_nt: TGTGCCAGTGGGAGCATTTATAGCAATCAGCCCCAGCATTTT; cdr3_aa: CASGSIYSNQPQHF
d_call: .; clone_size: .; v_call: TRBV7-6; j_call: TRBJ1-5; cdr3_nt: TGTGCCAGCAGCTTAGTACCAGGGAACAATCAGCCCCAGCATTTT; cdr3_aa: CASSLVPGNNQPQHF
d_call: .; clone_size: .; v_call: TRBV6-4; j_call: TRBJ1-1; cdr3_nt: TGTGCCAGCACGAATTGGACAGAGAACACTGAAGCTTTCTTT; cdr3_aa: CASTNWTENTEAFF
d_call: .; clone_size: many; v_call: TRBV7-8; j_call: TRBJ1-1; cdr3_nt: TGTGCCAGCAGCCTCACAGGGTTCAACACTGAAGCTTTCTTT; cdr3_aa: CASSLTGFNTEAFF
d_call: .; clone_size: .; v_call: TRBV27; j_call: TRBJ1-5; cdr3_nt: TGTGCCAGCAGTTTATGGGGCTTGGATCAGCCCCAGCATTTT; cdr3_aa: CASSLWGLDQPQHF
d_call: TRBD1; clone_size: .; v_call: TRBV6-2/TRBV6-3; j_call: TRBJ1-1; cdr3_nt: TGTGCCAGCAGTTACTCCGACAGGGATTACAACACTGAAGCTTTCTTT; cdr3_aa: CASSYSDRDYNTEAFF
d_call: TRBD1; clone_size: few; v_call: TRBV7-9; j_call: TRBJ1-4; cdr3_nt: TGTGCCAGCAGCTCCCCGGACAGGGATTCTGAAAAACTGTTTTTT; cdr3_aa: CASSSPDRDSEKLFF
d_call: .; clone_size: few; v_call: TRBV2; j_call: TRBJ2-1; cdr3_nt: TGTGCCAGTGGTGGCAGGGAGCAGTTCTTC; cdr3_aa: CASGGREQFF
d_call: .; clone_size: .; v_call: TRBV2; j_call: TRBJ2-4; cdr3_nt: TGTGCCAGCAGTGACAAGGGTCGCTCCAAAAACATTCAGTACTTC; cdr3_aa: CASSDKGRSKNIQYF
d_call: .; clone_size: once; v_call: TRBV7-9; j_call: TRBJ1-2; cdr3_nt: TGTGCCAGCAGCCGACATCCTCGGACTCAAATCGGCTATGGCTACACCTTC; cdr3_aa: CASSRHPRTQIGYGYTF
d_call: TRBD2; clone_size: .; v_call: TRBV27; j_call: TRBJ2-1; cdr3_nt: TGTGCCAGCAGTTCTCACAGCGGGGGCCCCTACAATGAGCAGTTCTTC; cdr3_aa: CASSSHSGGPYNEQFF
d_call: .; clone_size: .; v_call: TRBV2; j_call: TRBJ2-5; cdr3_nt: TGTGCCAGCAGAGCCCAGTACTTC; cdr3_aa: CASRAQYF
d_call: TRBD1; clone_size: .; v_call: TRBV2; j_call: TRBJ2-2; cdr3_nt: TGTGCCAGCAGCTGGGAGGGACAGGGTAACACCGGGGAGCTGTTTTTT; cdr3_aa: CASSWEGQGNTGELFF
d_call: .; clone_size: many; v_call: TRBV12-3/TRBV12-4; j_call: TRBJ2-7; cdr3_nt: TGTGCCAGCAGTTTCGGTCGGGGGGCTTACGAGCAGTACTTC; cdr3_aa: CASSFGRGAYEQYF
d_call: .; clone_size: few; v_call: TRBV12-3/TRBV12-4; j_call: TRBJ2-5; cdr3_nt: TGTGCCAGCAGTTTAGACGGGACCGATCTACAGACCCAGTACTTC; cdr3_aa: CASSLDGTDLQTQYF
d_call: TRBD2; clone_size: .; v_call: TRBV7-9; j_call: TRBJ2-4; cdr3_nt: TGTGCCAGCAGCACCTGGACTAGCGGGGGACTAGCCAAAAACATTCAGTACTTC; cdr3_aa: CASSTWTSGGLAKNIQYF
d_call: TRBD1; clone_size: few; v_call: TRBV27; j_call: TRBJ1-2; cdr3_nt: TGTGCCAGCAGCAGACGGACAGGGGCCGAACCCAACTATGGCTACACCTTC; cdr3_aa: CASSRRTGAEPNYGYTF
d_call: TRBD1; clone_size: .; v_call: TRBV20-1; j_call: TRBJ1-1; cdr3_nt: TGCAGTGCTAGAGAGGACGCAGGGGGAGGTGAAGCTTTCTTT; cdr3_aa: CSAREDAGGGEAFF
d_call: TRBD1; clone_size: .; v_call: TRBV4-3; j_call: TRBJ1-1; cdr3_nt: TGCGCCAGCTCATCAGGCAGGGGGACGAACACTGAAGCTTTCTTT; cdr3_aa: CASSSGRGTNTEAFF
d_call: .; clone_size: .; v_call: TRBV3-1; j_call: TRBJ2-5; cdr3_nt: TGTGCCAGCAGCGAACGGGCGGGGTCCCAAGAGACCCAGTACTTC; cdr3_aa: CASSERAGSQETQYF
d_call: .; clone_size: .; v_call: TRBV6-5; j_call: TRBJ2-6; cdr3_nt: TGTGCCAGCAGTTATGCAAGGGAATGGTACGGCTCTGGGACCAACGTCCTGACTTTC; cdr3_aa: CASSYAREWYGSGTNVLTF
d_call: .; clone_size: many; v_call: TRBV12-5; j_call: TRBJ1-1; cdr3_nt: TGTGCTAGTGGTCCGCGTTGGAACACTGAAGCTTTCTTT; cdr3_aa: CASGPRWNTEAFF
d_call: .; clone_size: many; v_call: TRBV7-2; j_call: TRBJ2-5; cdr3_nt: TGTGCCAGCAGCACAGAAGTCTCTCAAGAGACCCAGTACTTC; cdr3_aa: CASSTEVSQETQYF